The next 24 T cell receptor beta chains were all read from a single sample in a study of blood T cell repertoires in COVID-19. Repertoires were generated with immunoSEQ multiplex PCR, while TCRdb's copy carries only in-frame clones and drops some. The sample has 200,000 to 250,000 clones, 83% seen once. The sample taken for sequencing was peripheral blood. The receptors were sampled from a woman aged 45-65 years with acute or convalescent COVID-19.

V usage is TRBV30 and J usage is TRBJ2-3; 9 bases align to TRBD2. V trimming: 5 bases; J trimming: 5 bases; junction bases outside the gene matches: 17. The CDR3 is 17 residues long. CDR1 is GTSNPN and CDR2 is SVGIG in the germline V gene (reference sequence). CDR3 coding DNA: TGTGCCTGGGGCGACACTTATAGCGGGAGCGGTTTAGATACGCAGTATTTT. Translation gives CAWGDTYSGSGLDTQYF.

This CDR3 is CASSFIGTNTGELFF. The CDR3 DNA sequence: TGTGCCAGCAGCTTTATCGGGACGAACACCGGGGAGCTGTTTTTT. This sequence joins TRBV11-2 and TRBJ2-2, with a weak D call TRBD2 (5 bases). Germline V lookup: CDR1 SGHAT, CDR2 FQNNGV. The CDR3 has 15 residues. The ends were cut back, 3 bases at V and 0 bases at J, with 8 bases in the middle.

A remark on this clone: Distinct nucleotide sequences in the sample also encode this CDR3. The chain links TRBV5-1 to TRBJ2-5; D might be TRBD1 (5 bases). The germline gives CDR1 SGHRS, CDR2 YFSETQ. The CDR3 has 14 amino acids. The V gene lost 0 bases and the J gene lost 1 base, with 7 bases spanning the gap. CDR3 residues: CASSLGQPQETQYF. The DNA for the CDR3 is TGCGCCAGCAGCTTGGGACAGCCCCAAGAGACCCAGTACTTC. The full variable domain, completed using reference TRBV5-1 and TRBJ2-5, is KAGVTQTPRYLIKTRGQQVTLSCSPISGHRSVSWYQQTPGQGLQFLFEYFSETQRNKGNFPGRFSGRQFSNSRSEMNVSTLELGDSALYLCASSLGQPQETQYFGPGTRLLVL.

CDR3 coding DNA: TGCGCCAGCAGCCAAGGTCCAGGGATCTATCAGCCCCAGCATTTT. This sequence encodes CASSQGPGIYQPQHF. V usage is TRBV4-1 and J usage is TRBJ1-5; D possibly corresponds to TRBD1 (5 bases). V was trimmed by 1 base and J by 5 bases, leaving 12 bases between them. The CDR3 sequence is 15 residues long. Looked up from germline, CDR1 is MGHRA and CDR2 is YSYEKL.

The chain links TRBV4-2 to TRBJ1-6, with D possibly matching TRBD1 (6 bases). The V and J ends lost 6 bases and 10 bases respectively, with 13 bases between them. Germline CDR1 is LGHNA and CDR2 is YNFKEQ. This CDR3 is built from 13 residues. CDR3 residues: CASRGGGGSPLHF. CDR3 sequence (DNA): TGTGCCAGCAGGGGAGGGGGAGGATCACCCCTCCACTTT.

The chain has TRBV11-3 and TRBJ2-1, with 12 bases identical to TRBD2. After removal of 5 bases from V and 7 bases from J, the junction contained 9 bases not matched to a gene. The CDR3 covers 16 residues. Germline CDR1 reads SGHNT; CDR2 reads YENEEA. In nucleotides, the CDR3 is TGTGCCAGCAGCACCGAGACTAGCGGGAGTGATAATGAGCAGTTCTTC. Its protein product is CASSTETSGSDNEQFF.

The chain carries TRBV28 and TRBJ1-1; no firm D call. The CDR3 length is 12 residues. The germline V gene encodes CDR1 MDHEN and CDR2 SYDVKM. Trimming removed 5 bases from V and 10 bases from J, with 14 bases in between. The CDR3 coding sequence is TGTGCCAGCAGTCTGACTAGGGCGAGAGCTTTCTTT. It is translated as CASSLTRARAFF.

This chain connects TRBV7-8 to TRBJ2-7; possibly TRBD2 for D (5 bases). V was cut by 2 bases and J by 4 bases, with 15 bases left in between. The CDR3 is 15 residues long. Germline-derived CDR1 and CDR2 are SGHVS and FQNEAQ. The CDR3: CASSLMRAAGYEQYF. The CDR3, as DNA: TGTGCCAGCAGCTTAATGAGGGCGGCCGGTTACGAGCAGTACTTC.

J is TRBJ2-1 and V is TRBV5-6; 7 nucleotides line up with TRBD1. CDR1 and CDR2 (germline): SGHDT, YYEEEE. With V trimmed by 4 bases and J by 5 bases, 6 bases remained unmatched. This CDR3 comprises 14 residues. The CDR3 sequence is CASSPRDRDNEQFF. As DNA, the CDR3 is TGTGCCAGCAGCCCTCGGGACAGAGACAATGAGCAGTTCTTC.

This clone has just a few counts. The chain combines TRBV27 with TRBJ2-7; D uncertain. V was shortened by 3 bases and J by 3 bases, with 9 bases between the two germline ends. The CDR3 is 13 amino acids. Germline CDR1 is MNHEY and CDR2 is SMNVEV (reference sequence). This CDR3 is CASSFGRYYEQYF. The CDR3 region has the DNA TGTGCCAGCAGTTTTGGCAGATACTACGAGCAGTACTTC.

The rearrangement links TRBV5-6 to TRBJ2-7; TRBD1 matches at 8 bases. This CDR3 region has 18 residues. Germline V CDR1 and CDR2: SGHDT, YYEEEE. Trimming took 0 bases from V and 0 from J; bases not matched to a gene: 11. As DNA, the CDR3 is TGTGCCAGCAGCTTGGAGGGACAGGCGACACCTTTCTCCTACGAGCAGTACTTC. This translates into CASSLEGQATPFSYEQYF. Variable domain in full (rest from reference TRBV5-6 and TRBJ2-7): DAGVTQSPTHLIKTRGQQVTLRCSPKSGHDTVSWYQQALGQGPQFIFQYYEEEERQRGNFPDRFSGHQFPNYSSELNVNALLLGDSALYLCASSLEGQATPFSYEQYFGPGTRLTVT.

V usage is TRBV30 and J usage is TRBJ2-5; D not certain. The CDR3 has 11 residues. The V and J ends lost 5 bases and 1 base respectively, with 5 bases between them. Germline CDR1 and CDR2: GTSNPN and SVGIG (reference sequence). This CDR3 reads CAWDFQETQYF. The CDR3 DNA reads TGTGCCTGGGACTTCCAAGAGACCCAGTACTTC.

V usage is TRBV6-2 or TRBV6-3 and J usage is TRBJ2-3; no firm D call. The ends were cut back, 4 bases at V and 4 bases at J, with 3 bases in the middle. CDR3 length: 11 residues. CDR1 is MNHEY and CDR2 is SVGEGT in the germline V gene. The CDR3: CASSSSDTQYF. The CDR3 DNA follows: TGTGCCAGCAGTTCTTCAGATACGCAGTATTTT.

This clone was detected a few times. Other nucleotide sequences in the sample specify the same CDR3. V gene TRBV7-2 combines with J gene TRBJ2-2, with a tentative D call TRBD1 (6 bases). This CDR3 has 14 residues. V was clipped by 1 base and J by 4 bases, with 7 bases between them. Looked up from germline, CDR1 is SGHTA and CDR2 is FQGNSA. The CDR3 is CASSLVGGTGELFF. The DNA of the CDR3 is TGTGCCAGCAGCTTAGTAGGGGGCACCGGGGAGCTGTTTTTT.

The chain uses TRBV6-5 and TRBJ2-4; D possibly corresponds to TRBD1 (5 bases). Per the germline V gene, CDR1 is MNHEY and CDR2 is SVGAGI. This CDR3 has 15 amino acids. The V gene lost 5 bases and the J gene lost 0 bases, with 11 bases spanning the gap. The CDR3 nucleotides are TGTGCCAGCAGTCCGACAGCGTTAGCCAAAAACATTCAGTACTTC. This codes for CASSPTALAKNIQYF.

The chain is built from TRBV19 and TRBJ1-1, with D uncertain. Germline CDR1 is LNHDA and CDR2 is SQIVND (reference sequence). This CDR3 has 15 amino acids. V dropped 2 bases and J dropped 1 base, with 11 bases sitting between them. The DNA of the CDR3 is TGTGCCAGTAGTATATTTCACACACCGAACACTGAAGCTTTCTTT. It codes for CASSIFHTPNTEAFF.

This chain joins TRBV3-1 (or the pseudogene TRBV3-2) and TRBJ1-1, with 8 nucleotides matching TRBD1. The CDR3 sequence is 13 residues long. CDR1 and CDR2 (germline): LGHDT, YNNKEL (reference sequence). J lost 5 bases, V lost 7 bases, and 6 bases had no gene match. The CDR3 DNA is TGTGCCAGCAAAACAGGGGGTGGGACTGAAGCTTTCTTT. Its translation: CASKTGGGTEAFF.

The chain combines TRBV4-1 with TRBJ2-7; D gene unclear. V shed 1 base and J shed 0 bases, with 7 bases lying between them. The CDR3 loop spans 14 amino acids. The germline gives CDR1 MGHRA, CDR2 YSYEKL. The CDR3 region is CASSQARSSYEQYF. CDR3 DNA: TGCGCCAGCAGCCAAGCGCGGAGCTCCTACGAGCAGTACTTC.

The V call is TRBV3-1 (or the pseudogene TRBV3-2), the J call TRBJ2-1, with 7 bases that match TRBD2. The J segment lost 0 bases and the V segment lost 0 bases, leaving 8 bases of the junction unmatched. The length of the CDR3 is 18 residues. From germline, CDR1 is LGHDT and CDR2 YNNKEL (reference sequence). CDR3 sequence: CASSQEGLRGSSYNEQFF. The DNA of the CDR3 is TGTGCCAGCAGCCAAGAAGGGTTGCGGGGGAGCTCCTACAATGAGCAGTTCTTC.

The rearrangement joins TRBV28 to TRBJ1-2, with a tentative D call TRBD1 (5 bases). The CDR3 is 15 residues long. The V end lost 3 bases, the J end lost 8 bases, and 19 bases lay between the germline ends. Germline CDR1 and CDR2: MDHEN and SYDVKM. The CDR3 DNA follows: TGTGCCAGCAGTTTTGTTGGCAGGGCGGCGTTCGGCTACACCTTC. Protein: CASSFVGRAAFGYTF.

The gene calls are TRBV7-9 and TRBJ2-5, with 12 bases that match TRBD2. V was clipped by 4 bases and J by 2 bases; unmatched bases: 5. Germline-derived CDR1 and CDR2 are SEHNR and FQNEAQ (reference sequence). This CDR3 region has 16 residues. This chain's CDR3 is CASSSGLAGVQETQYF. CDR3 coding DNA: TGTGCCAGCAGCTCGGGACTAGCGGGTGTTCAAGAGACCCAGTACTTC.

This rearrangement joins TRBV19 to TRBJ2-2; tentative D call: TRBD2 (5 bases). Germline CDR1 reads LNHDA; CDR2 reads SQIVND (reference sequence). This CDR3 has 12 amino acids. Trimming took 8 bases from V and 5 from J, leaving 9 bases between them. In DNA, the CDR3 is TGTGCCAGTTCGGACTTAACCGGGGAGCTGTTTTTT. Its translation is CASSDLTGELFF.

The chain recombines TRBV27 with TRBJ2-3, with 15 bases fitting TRBD2. Germline values: CDR1 MNHEY, CDR2 SMNVEV (reference sequence). The CDR3 loop spans 19 amino acids. V lost 6 bases and J lost 1; bases outside the gene matches: 11. CDR3 amino acids: CASSVFGTSGGRGTDTQYF. Written as DNA, the CDR3 is TGTGCCAGCAGCGTTTTTGGGACTAGCGGGGGGAGGGGCACAGATACGCAGTATTTT.

J is TRBJ2-7 and V is TRBV6-6; weak D call: TRBD2 (5 bases). Germline CDR1 MNHNY, CDR2 SVGAGI (reference sequence). The CDR3 runs to 12 residues. V lost 11 bases, J lost 4 bases, and 15 bases lay in between. CDR3 DNA: TGTGCCGCCTCGGGGAGCAGATACGAGCAGTACTTC. Residues: CAASGSRYEQYF.